This T cell receptor (beta chain) was recovered during a study of cytomegalovirus exposure and HLA in healthy donors. Trimming removed 5 bases at V and 7 bases at J, with 15 bases between. Germline values: CDR1 SGHTA, CDR2 FQGNSA. The CDR3 has 15 amino acids. PCR amplification relied on 60 Vbeta primers (plus 13 Jbeta primers). Produced via immunoSEQ multiplex PCR; TCRdb's table is partial and in-frame only. The repertoire has roughly 130,000 clones, 81% of them found once; the top ten carry around 0.7%. The sequencing sample was made of PBMCs. This receptor was identified in a man aged 18 to 30 in good health and CMV-seronegative. The chain is built from TRBV7-2 and TRBJ1-6; D is perhaps TRBD1 (6 bases). The CDR3 coding sequence is TGTGCCAGCAGCCCGATGGGGGGGCTGAATTCACCCCTCCACTTT. Translated, it gives CASSPMGGLNSPLHF.